This T cell receptor (beta chain) originates from a study of intratumoral heterogeneity in liver cancer. About the study as a whole: In the full cohort of more than twelve patients, the median age was about 69 years and the majority of patients were male. The study combined RNA-seq, DNA sequencing, TCR-seq and SNP array data from multiple regions of hepatocellular carcinoma specimens to study intratumor heterogeneity. A total of some 70 multiregional samples from around 14 HCC patients, consisting of approximately 49 tumoral and 20 or so adjacent nontumoral regions, were included in the overall cohort.

About this clone: This clone's antigen is unknown. Per-base quality was not reported, and no clone a single base away is much larger than it.

The CDR3 starts with the cysteine, ends with the phenylalanine, and has 14 residues. Only CDR3 DNA remains: 42 bases, in frame from the first base. At the junction V is shortened by 0 bases and J by 2 bases, with 8 bases in between. Via the germline V gene, CDR1 is SGHRS and CDR2 YFSETQ. General findings and caveats noted by the study authors: The authors acknowledged a relatively low patient number and under-sampled tumor-infiltrating lymphocyte representation as limitations.

Using the immunoSEQ assay, the TCR beta chain CDR3 regions were sequenced from genomic DNA. Primers annealing to V and J segments amplified rearranged VDJ segments. The authors' analysis ran thus. The ImmunoSeq Analyzer software was used to compute clonality and richness metrics. Differentially abundant clones between regions were identified using Fisher's exact test plus a beta-binomial method for added stringency. The clones in this table, taken by TCRdb from immuneACCESS, are in-frame only. Not every clone is retained; where verified, under half of the shortfall comes from an unresolved V gene, and the cause of the rest is unknown. The DNA was the basis for D and trimming; V, J and clone size are from that table. This sample holds over 20,000 clones; just under 75% were observed only once. About a sixth of the sample rests with the top ten. Every patient had early-stage hepatocellular carcinoma and received no therapy prior to surgical resection. The sampled areas showed no macroscopic signs of necrosis or hemorrhage. In two patients, TCR sequencing (ImmunoSeq) was performed on multiple regions. Each frozen resection tissue sample was taken at least 1 cm away from every other sample. The N label marked samples taken from nontumoral liver tissue adjacent to the tumor. The DNeasy blood and tissue kit was used to extract genomic DNA from bulk tissue.

The material was tumor-adjacent normal tissue, obtained before any cancer treatment. Recombination joined TRBV5-1 with TRBJ1-2; no D gene call is confident. The sequence was obtained from a woman aged 70-85 years with hepatocellular carcinoma. The DNA is TGCGCCAGCAGCTTGGACACCCCAAACTATGGCTACACCTTC. This sequence encodes CASSLDTPNYGYTF.